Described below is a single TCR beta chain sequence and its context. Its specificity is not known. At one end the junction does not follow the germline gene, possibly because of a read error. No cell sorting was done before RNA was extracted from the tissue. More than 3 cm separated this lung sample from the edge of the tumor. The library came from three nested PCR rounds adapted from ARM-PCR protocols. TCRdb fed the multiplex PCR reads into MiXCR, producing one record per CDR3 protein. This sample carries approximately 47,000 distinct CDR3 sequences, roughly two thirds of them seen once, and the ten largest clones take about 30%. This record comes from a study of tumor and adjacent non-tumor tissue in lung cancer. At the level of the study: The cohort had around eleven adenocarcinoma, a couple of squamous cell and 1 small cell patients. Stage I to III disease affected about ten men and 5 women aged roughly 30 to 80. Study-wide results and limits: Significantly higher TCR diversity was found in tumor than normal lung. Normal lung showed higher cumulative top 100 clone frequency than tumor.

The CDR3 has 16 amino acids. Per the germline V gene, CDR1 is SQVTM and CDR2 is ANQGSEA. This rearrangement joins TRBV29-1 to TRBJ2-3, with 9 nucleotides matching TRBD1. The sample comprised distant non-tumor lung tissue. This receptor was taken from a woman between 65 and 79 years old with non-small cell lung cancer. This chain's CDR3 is CIVEDPGQGSIDTQYF. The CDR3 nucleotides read TGCATCGTTGAAGATCCGGGACAGGGAAGCATAGATACGCAGTATTTT.